Sequencing of this T cell receptor (beta chain) was carried out in a study of PD-1 blockade in mismatch repair-deficient tumors. Across the whole study: Enrolled about 2012-2016, patients had progressing, pretreated mismatch repair-deficient cancers of about a dozen types. Study observations and caveats: Tumor-resident clones, often absent from pretreatment blood, expanded after pembrolizumab and then contracted.

Method: immunoSEQ multiplex PCR; TCRdb's copy keeps in-frame clones and lacks some. The profile shows more than 95,000 clones, 70% to 90% of them singletons. CDR1 MGHRA and CDR2 YSYEKL come from the germline V gene. This CDR3 contains 15 residues. V was shortened by 4 bases and J by 10 bases, with 20 bases between the two germline ends. With respect to this clone: The antigen is not known.

This TCR was sampled from an adult with mismatch repair-deficient cancer. The specimen was peripheral blood, collected 44 weeks after starting pembrolizumab. This chain links TRBV4-1 with TRBJ2-1, with a possible D match to TRBD2 (6 bases). The CDR3: CASSPGGRVGREQFF. The CDR3 DNA follows: TGCGCCAGCAGCCCCGGGGGTAGAGTGGGCCGGGAGCAGTTCTTC.